This TCR beta chain came from a study of early T cells in non-severe SARS-CoV-2 infection. This clonotype has a count of ten or more. The CDR3 totals 14 residues. Trimming removed 4 bases at V and 2 bases at J, with 11 bases between. TCRdb ran MiXCR on the 5' RACE reads and lists one entry per CDR3 protein. The repertoire consists of 40,000 to 60,000 distinct CDR3 sequences, with 7.7% occurring once and the leading ten covering 5% to 6.5%. The sequenced sample was whole blood. The sequence was collected from an adult who was a healthcare worker with PCR-confirmed SARS-CoV-2 infection or an uninfected control (not recorded which). This rearrangement joins TRBV12-3 or TRBV12-4 to TRBJ1-1; possible D gene TRBD1, 6 bases. The CDR3 DNA follows: TGTGCCAGCAGTTATACAGGGAGTAACACTGAAGCTTTCTTT. Residues: CASSYTGSNTEAFF.